This T cell receptor (beta chain) was found in a study of response to subunit inactivated influenza vaccine. Findings and caveats of the study: Authors proposed each seasonal influenza vaccination draws in few new T cells.

TCRdb reanalysed the RT-PCR reads using MiXCR and keeps one entry per CDR3 protein. The sample shows hundreds of thousands of distinct CDR3 sequences, around 16% of them seen only once. Remarks on this clonotype: Its antigen is unknown.

The V end lost 0 bases, the J end lost 5 bases, and 6 bases lay between the germline ends. The CDR3 contains 12 residues. Germline V lookup: CDR1 DFQATT, CDR2 SNEGSKA (reference sequence). The TCR comes from a man between 45 and 60 years old who received an inactivated influenza vaccine. Here the sequenced sample was PBMCs from blood, taken approximately 13 days after vaccination. The V call is TRBV20-1, the J call TRBJ2-3, with D unresolved. CDR3 in DNA: TGCAGTGCTAGAGATCGGGTAGATACGCAGTATTTT. Translation: CSARDRVDTQYF.